This T cell receptor (beta chain) is from a study of T cell responses to AZD1222 COVID-19 vaccine. Broader study findings: Baseline seropositivity occurred in only 5 to 7 AZD1222 recipients. The CD4 TCRs associated with vaccination extended across spike and predominated at 160-218 and 743-854.

Assay used: immunoSEQ multiplex PCR; TCRdb lists only in-frame clones, some missing. The data contain about 120,000 clones, 70% to 90% of them singletons. This CDR3 has 15 residues. Comment on this clone: Its antigen is currently unknown.

The TCR sequence derives from an adult in good health. The sample in question was peripheral blood, obtained on day 0 of AZD1222 vaccination. V is TRBV1 and J is TRBJ2-5. TRBV1 is a recognized pseudogene. The CDR3 sequence is CTSSQRRRPKETQYF. The CDR3 nucleotides read TGCACCAGCAGCCAACGGCGACGGCCCAAAGAGACCCAGTACTTC.